This T cell receptor beta chain was profiled in a study of T cells after yellow fever vaccination. The CDR3 covers 14 residues. Germline assignment: CDR1 MNHNS and CDR2 SASEGT. Deletions cut 4 bases from V and 5 bases from J, with 14 bases between. A process of 5'RACE template switching, which added a universal primer site and UMIs, was used to make TCR cDNA. TCRdb reprocessed the 5' RACE reads via MiXCR and lists one record per CDR3 protein. The table records fewer than 150,000 distinct CDR3 sequences, roughly 8% of them present only once. Whole-study findings and limits: Most primary-vaccination clones recurred post-booster (more than 95% CD4, 85% to 90% CD8). The secondary response peaked faster, at day 5 versus 15, but was weaker.

Comment on this clonotype: No antigen is known for it. This may be a read error, as it is one base from a much larger clone.

The sequencing here drew on CD4+ T cells sorted from PBMCs, taken 5 days after the yellow fever booster vaccination. The TCR sequence derives from a young man who received the YFV17D yellow fever vaccine. The chain links TRBV6-1 to TRBJ1-1, with D unclear. In DNA form, the CDR3 reads TGTGCCAGCAGTGGGGGATGGAAGAAGACTGAAGCTTTCTTT. This translates into CASSGGWKKTEAFF.